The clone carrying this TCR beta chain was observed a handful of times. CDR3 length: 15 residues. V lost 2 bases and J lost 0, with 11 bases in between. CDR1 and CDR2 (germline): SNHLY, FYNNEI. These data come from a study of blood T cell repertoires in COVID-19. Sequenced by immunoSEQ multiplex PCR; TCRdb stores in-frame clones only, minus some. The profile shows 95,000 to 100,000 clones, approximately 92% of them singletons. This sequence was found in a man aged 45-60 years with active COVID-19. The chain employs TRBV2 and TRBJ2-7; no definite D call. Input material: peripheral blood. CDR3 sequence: CASSERRLISYEQYF. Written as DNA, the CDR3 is TGTGCCAGCAGTGAAAGGCGGCTTATCTCCTACGAGCAGTACTTC.